This T cell receptor beta chain was profiled in a study of identical twins. Whole-study results and caveats: Compared with unrelated sharing, twin-shared out-of-frame alpha sequences had more low-probability sequences. Beta out-of-frame sequences displayed a weaker excess of sharing between twins.

V lost 0 bases and J lost 0, with 2 bases in between. CDR1 and CDR2 from the germline V gene are MNHNS and SASEGT. The CDR3 has 14 residues. One entry per CDR3 protein results from TCRdb running MiXCR on the 5' RACE reads. Found here are hundreds of thousands of distinct CDR3 sequences, over 15% of them singletons; the top ten hold around 13%. Points on this clonotype: Its antigen remains unidentified.

These data were also filed under a second study, of T cells expressing NK-cell markers. That work adds: The contribution of dominant NKG2C+ clonotypes to CD8+ T cells in roughly six donors was roughly 1.0-7.0%. Leadership of the CD3+CD56-NKG2C+ fraction also belonged to these clonotypes in a handful of donors.

The rearrangement links TRBV6-1 to TRBJ2-2, with D hard to call. The sequence came from a woman younger than 35 in good health. Sequenced material: PBMCs. The CDR3 loop is CASSEAANTGELFF. CDR3 DNA: TGTGCCAGCAGTGAAGCAGCGAACACCGGGGAGCTGTTTTTT.